This T cell receptor beta chain was recovered during a study of siplizumab effects on memory and regulatory T cells. The ends were cut back, 4 bases at V and 8 bases at J, with 24 bases in the middle. Germline-derived CDR1 and CDR2 are SEHNR and FQNEAQ (reference sequence). The CDR3 is made up of 17 amino acids. The data were produced by immunoSEQ multiplex PCR, yet TCRdb's version contains in-frame clones alone and is incomplete. The repertoire holds over 100,000 clones, with 92% as singletons. Overall study results and limits: Memory cells seemed less diverse than naive T cells, which seemed major alloresponse contributors. Siplizumab significantly lowered the alloreactive sequences that could be traced to unstimulated CD4+ memory cells. Under siplizumab, an average about 70% of mappable alloreactive CD4+ clones were Treg-derived, compared with approximately 30% in controls.

With respect to this clone: Its target is unknown.

The TCR originated in a human donor in good health. Sequencing was done on a sample of CD4+ T cells sorted from blood. V gene TRBV7-9 combines with J gene TRBJ1-5; possible D gene TRBD1, 5 bases. The chain's CDR3 is CASSSYSLDRSPEPQHF. In nucleotides, the CDR3 is TGTGCCAGCAGCTCCTACTCCCTCGACAGATCCCCTGAGCCCCAGCATTTT.